The 21 T cell receptor beta chains presented below share a single source sample, sequenced in a study of CD8 T cells in Susac syndrome. A quantity of about 0.45 to 1 ug RNA underwent reverse transcription using random hexamers. TCRdb reprocessed the immunoSEQ multiplex PCR reads with MiXCR, giving one entry per CDR3 protein. The sample has more than 150,000 distinct CDR3 sequences, approximately 94% seen once. Sequenced sample: CD8+ T cells from PBMCs. The receptors were sampled from a human donor with multiple sclerosis.

The chain couples TRBV14 to TRBJ2-7; 9 positions match TRBD1. This CDR3 region has 14 residues. The V segment lost 4 bases and the J segment 3 bases; nucleotides outside the gene matches: 4. In germline, CDR1 is SGHDN, CDR2 FVKESK. DNA of the CDR3: TGTGCCAGCAGCCTCGGGACAGGGAACTACGAGCAGTACTTC. Translation: CASSLGTGNYEQYF.

V and J are TRBV6-2 or TRBV6-3 and TRBJ2-7; D ambiguous. Trimming cost V 7 bases and J 5 bases, with 12 bases left between them. This CDR3 has 12 amino acids. Germline V gives CDR1 MNHEY, CDR2 SVGEGT. The CDR3 coding sequence is TGTGCCAGCACCGGAAATTCCCACGAGCAGTACTTC. Translation gives CASTGNSHEQYF.

The J gene is TRBJ1-1, the V gene TRBV9, with 8 bases that match TRBD1. V shed 3 bases and J 4 bases; nucleotides not matched to a gene: 2. This CDR3 spans 13 amino acids. Per the germline V gene, CDR1 is SGDLS and CDR2 is YYNGEE. This chain's CDR3 is CASSAGQGTEAFF. The CDR3 DNA follows: TGTGCCAGCAGCGCTGGACAGGGCACTGAAGCTTTCTTT.

The V and J genes are TRBV18 and TRBJ2-7; the match to TRBD1 covers 7 bases. Germline lookup yields CDR1 KGHSH and CDR2 LQKENI. V was clipped by 3 bases and J by 3 bases; unmatched bases: 8. The CDR3 is made up of 15 amino acids. CDR3 DNA: TGTGCCAGCTCACCCGAGACAGGGTCACGCTACGAGCAGTACTTC. It specifies CASSPETGSRYEQYF.

Only one count was recorded for this clonotype. The V and J genes are TRBV9 and TRBJ1-6, with a weak D call TRBD1 (5 bases). In germline, CDR1 is SGDLS, CDR2 YYNGEE. This CDR3 region has 16 residues. V was shortened by 4 bases and J by 9 bases, with 20 bases between the two germline ends. Here the CDR3 reads CASSLDPGGEGSPLHF. The CDR3 bases are TGTGCCAGCAGCCTAGATCCTGGGGGAGAAGGTTCACCCCTCCACTTT.

This chain links TRBV4-1 with TRBJ2-7; D may match TRBD1 or TRBD2 (5 bases each). Per the germline V gene, CDR1 is MGHRA and CDR2 is YSYEKL. V gave up 4 bases and J gave up 2 bases, with 15 bases separating them. The CDR3 has 15 amino acids. The CDR3 sequence is CASSPHVGPPYEQYF. Written as DNA, the CDR3 is TGCGCCAGCAGCCCCCATGTGGGACCTCCCTACGAGCAGTACTTC.

The rearrangement uses TRBV14 and TRBJ2-1; 8 bases align to TRBD1. V trimming: 0 bases; J trimming: 6 bases; junction bases outside the gene matches: 7. Germline V CDR1 and CDR2: SGHDN, FVKESK. The CDR3 consists of 16 residues. The CDR3 DNA follows: TGTGCCAGCAGCCAAGAGGACAGGGCGCTGGGCAATGAGCAGTTCTTC. This codes for CASSQEDRALGNEQFF.

This clonotype came up once. The V and J genes are TRBV12-3 or TRBV12-4 and TRBJ1-1; D not certain. Trimming took off 10 bases at V and 1 base at J, with 16 bases between the two ends. The CDR3 extends over 14 amino acids. The CDR3 nucleotides read TGTGCCACGGACTCCGGACGGACGAACACTGAAGCTTTCTTT. Translated, it gives CATDSGRTNTEAFF.

V is TRBV20-1 and J is TRBJ1-5; TRBD1 matches at 7 bases. This CDR3 spans 15 amino acids. CDR1 and CDR2 from the germline V gene are DFQATT and SNEGSKA (reference sequence). V lost 0 bases, J lost 5 bases, and 7 bases stayed unmatched. CDR3 nucleotide sequence: TGCAGTGCTAGAGATCGGGACAGATATCATCAGCCCCAGCATTTT. Protein product: CSARDRDRYHQPQHF.

The V call is TRBV19, the J call TRBJ1-5; D perhaps matches TRBD1 (6 bases). Germline V gives CDR1 LNHDA, CDR2 SQIVND (reference sequence). The CDR3 extends over 13 amino acids. With 6 bases removed from V and 7 bases from J, the gap between germline ends came to 13 bases. DNA of the CDR3: TGTGCCAGTAGAACACAGGGTCAACAGCCCCAGCATTTT. It specifies CASRTQGQQPQHF.

The chain joins TRBV5-6 to TRBJ2-7; no reliable D call. The ends were cut back, 4 bases at V and 3 bases at J, with 17 bases in the middle. Per germline, CDR1 SGHDT and CDR2 YYEEEE. CDR3 size: 15 residues. The DNA of the CDR3 is TGTGCCAGCAGCACCTGGACCCCCATCTTCTACGAGCAGTACTTC. It encodes CASSTWTPIFYEQYF.

The gene calls are TRBV3-1 and TRBJ2-7; 15 bases line up with TRBD2. Germline CDR1 and CDR2: LGHDT and YNNKEL (reference sequence). The CDR3 length is 18 residues. The V and J ends lost 4 bases and 0 bases, in that order; junction bases with no gene match: 7. The CDR3 nucleotides are TGTGCCAGCAGCCCAGGGACTAGCGGGGGGCCGCCCTCCTACGAGCAGTACTTC. Translation: CASSPGTSGGPPSYEQYF.

This clonotype was observed once. The J gene is TRBJ2-7, the V gene TRBV5-6, with a possible D match to TRBD2 (6 bases). Germline CDR1 SGHDT, CDR2 YYEEEE. Trimming cost V 4 bases and J 0 bases, with 11 bases left between them. CDR3 length equals 14 residues. In DNA, the CDR3 is TGTGCCAGCAGCCTGGAGGGAGACTCCTACGAGCAGTACTTC. This translates into CASSLEGDSYEQYF. Based on the CDR3 plus reference TRBV5-6 and TRBJ2-7, the full variable domain is DAGVTQSPTHLIKTRGQQVTLRCSPKSGHDTVSWYQQALGQGPQFIFQYYEEEERQRGNFPDRFSGHQFPNYSSELNVNALLLGDSALYLCASSLEGDSYEQYFGPGTRLTVT.

The genes are TRBV6-2 or TRBV6-3 and TRBJ1-1; D unresolved. With 6 bases removed from V and 3 bases from J, the gap between germline ends came to 2 bases. The CDR3 extends over 10 amino acids. Per the germline V gene, CDR1 is MNHEY and CDR2 is SVGEGT. The DNA of the CDR3 is TGTGCCAGCAGCGACACTGAAGCTTTCTTT. It yields the protein CASSDTEAFF.

This chain joins TRBV6-5 and TRBJ2-3; the D gene is possibly TRBD1 (6 bases). The CDR3 has 14 residues. The germline V and J ends were trimmed by 2 bases and 4 bases, with 10 bases remaining between them. Germline V gives CDR1 MNHEY, CDR2 SVGAGI. The CDR3 DNA reads TGTGCCAGCAGTTACAATGGGGGCCCAGATACGCAGTATTTT. This codes for CASSYNGGPDTQYF.

This chain connects TRBV5-1 to TRBJ2-3, with D possibly being TRBD2 (5 bases). CDR3 length: 15 amino acids. V shed 0 bases and J shed 6 bases, with 14 bases lying between them. Per germline, CDR1 SGHRS and CDR2 YFSETQ. The CDR3 bases are TGCGCCAGCAGCTTGGAATCTCTCCGGAGGGATACGCAGTATTTT. It codes for CASSLESLRRDTQYF.

The gene calls are TRBV6-5 and TRBJ1-1, with D perhaps TRBD1 (5 bases). Germline assignment: CDR1 MNHEY and CDR2 SVGAGI. The length of the CDR3 is 12 residues. Trimming stripped 5 bases from V and 11 bases from J, with 15 bases between. As DNA, the CDR3 is TGTGCCAGCAGTACCTCAGGGTTGTCTGCTTTCTTT. Encoded protein: CASSTSGLSAFF.

The chain joins TRBV30 to TRBJ1-1; D is uncertain. The germline V gene has CDR1 GTSNPN and CDR2 SVGIG (reference sequence). The CDR3 has 13 residues. The V end was cut by 2 bases, the J end by 5 bases, with 12 bases between. CDR3: CAWSPDWKTEAFF. CDR3 coding DNA: TGTGCCTGGAGTCCCGATTGGAAAACTGAAGCTTTCTTT.

The rearrangement joins TRBV27 to TRBJ1-2; a possible D gene is TRBD1 (6 bases). V lost 5 bases to trimming and J lost 4 bases, with 14 bases between them. The germline gives CDR1 MNHEY, CDR2 SMNVEV (reference sequence). The CDR3 runs to 14 residues. In nucleotides, the CDR3 is TGTGCCAGCAGTAAGGGCGGGGGGCGCTATGGCTACACCTTC. It yields the protein CASSKGGGRYGYTF.

This clonotype was observed a few times. J is TRBJ1-2 and V is TRBV9, with D perhaps matching TRBD1 (5 bases). The germline gives CDR1 SGDLS, CDR2 YYNGEE. The CDR3 runs 15 residues. V was pared by 3 bases and J by 3 bases, with 15 bases between. CDR3 amino acids: CASSDPRAGYYGYTF. CDR3 sequence (DNA): TGTGCCAGCAGCGATCCCAGGGCCGGCTACTATGGCTACACCTTC.

The chain employs TRBV10-3 and TRBJ1-2; no firm D call. V was pared by 4 bases and J by 7 bases, with 22 bases between. Germline-derived CDR1 and CDR2 are ENHRY and SYGVKD. CDR3 length: 16 residues. The CDR3 DNA reads TGTGCCATCAGTGTAGAGGCACCAAGGGATCCTACTGGCTACACCTTC. Protein sequence: CAISVEAPRDPTGYTF.